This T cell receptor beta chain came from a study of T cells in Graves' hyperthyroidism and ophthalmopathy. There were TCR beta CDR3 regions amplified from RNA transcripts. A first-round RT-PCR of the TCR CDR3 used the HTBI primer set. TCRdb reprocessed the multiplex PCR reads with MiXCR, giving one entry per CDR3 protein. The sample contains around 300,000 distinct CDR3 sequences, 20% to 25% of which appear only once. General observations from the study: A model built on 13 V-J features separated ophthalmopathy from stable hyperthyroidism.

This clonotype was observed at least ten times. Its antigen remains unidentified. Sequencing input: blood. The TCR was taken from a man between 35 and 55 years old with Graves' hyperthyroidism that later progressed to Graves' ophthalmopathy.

As DNA, the CDR3 is TGTGCCAGCAGTCCCGTCCGAACGGCAAACTATGGCTACACCTTC. Translated: CASSPVRTANYGYTF. The V call is TRBV28, the J call TRBJ1-2; no definite D call. The CDR3 extends over 15 amino acids. Germline CDR1 is MDHEN and CDR2 is SYDVKM. V was shortened by 5 bases and J by 2 bases, with 15 bases between the two germline ends.